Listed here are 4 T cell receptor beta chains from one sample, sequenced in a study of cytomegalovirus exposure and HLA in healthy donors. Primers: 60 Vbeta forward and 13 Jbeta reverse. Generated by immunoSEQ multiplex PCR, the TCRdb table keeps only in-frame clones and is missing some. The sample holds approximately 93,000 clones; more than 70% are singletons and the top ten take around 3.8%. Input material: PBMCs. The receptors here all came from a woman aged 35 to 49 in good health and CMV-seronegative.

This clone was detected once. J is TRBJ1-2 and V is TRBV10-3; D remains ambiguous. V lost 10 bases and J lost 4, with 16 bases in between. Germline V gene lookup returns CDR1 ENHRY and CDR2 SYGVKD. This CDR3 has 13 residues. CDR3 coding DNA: TGTGCCACCCTAGAGGGAGGTGGCTATGGCTACACCTTC. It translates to CATLEGGGYGYTF.

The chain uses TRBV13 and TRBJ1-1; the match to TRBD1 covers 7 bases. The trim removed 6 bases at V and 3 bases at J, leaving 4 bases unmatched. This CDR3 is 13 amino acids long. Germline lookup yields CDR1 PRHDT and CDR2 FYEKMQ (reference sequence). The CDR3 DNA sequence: TGTGCCAGCAGGCAGGGGGAGGACACTGAAGCTTTCTTT. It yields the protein CASRQGEDTEAFF.

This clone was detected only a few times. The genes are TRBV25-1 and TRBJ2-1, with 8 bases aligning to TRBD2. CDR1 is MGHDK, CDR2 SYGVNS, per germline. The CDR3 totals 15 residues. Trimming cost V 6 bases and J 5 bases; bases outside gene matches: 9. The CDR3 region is CASSFERGGNNEQFF. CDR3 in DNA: TGTGCCAGCAGCTTTGAGCGCGGGGGGAACAATGAGCAGTTCTTC.

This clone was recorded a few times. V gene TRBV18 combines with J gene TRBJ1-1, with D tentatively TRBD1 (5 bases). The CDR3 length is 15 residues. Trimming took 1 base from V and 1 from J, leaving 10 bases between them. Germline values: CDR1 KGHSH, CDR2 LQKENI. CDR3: CASSPLPTGNTEAFF. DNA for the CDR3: TGTGCCAGCTCACCACTCCCTACAGGGAACACTGAAGCTTTCTTT. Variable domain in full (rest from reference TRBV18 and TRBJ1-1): NAGVMQNPRHLVRRRGQEARLRCSPMKGHSHVYWYRQLPEEGLKFMVYLQKENIIDESGMPKERFSAEFPKEGPSILRIQQVVRGDSAAYFCASSPLPTGNTEAFFGQGTRLTVV.